The rows below give T cell receptor beta chains drawn from one sample of a study of blood T cell repertoires in COVID-19. Method: immunoSEQ multiplex PCR; TCRdb's copy keeps in-frame clones and lacks some. This table has about 38,000 clones, roughly 89% appearing once. Sequencing was performed on peripheral blood. The receptors derive from a human donor in a cohort sampled during active COVID-19. Each CDR3 is given with its conserved first and last residue. A D gene is named only where the DNA matches it firmly. For some rows the clone size is stated as once, few or many, or as a class when expanded; others skip it.

V gene,CDR3 length,clone size,J gene,D gene,CDR3 DNA,CDR3 protein
TRBV7-3,13,NA,TRBJ2-2,NA,TGTGCCAGCAGCCCTTTAGTGTCCGGGGAGCTGTTTTTT,CASSPLVSGELFF
TRBV7-6,14,NA,TRBJ2-7,NA,TGTGCCAGCAGCCGAGCGGGCCTCTCCTACGAGCAGTACTTC,CASSRAGLSYEQYF
TRBV4-1,14,NA,TRBJ1-2,NA,TGCGCCAGCAGCCAAAGTGAAGGGGCCTATGGCTACACCTTC,CASSQSEGAYGYTF
TRBV27,14,NA,TRBJ1-2,NA,TGTGCCAGCAGTTTATCGAGGACTAACTATGGCTACACCTTC,CASSLSRTNYGYTF
TRBV5-4,14,NA,TRBJ2-5,TRBD2,TGTGCCAGCAGCGACGGGACTAGACAAGAGACCCAGTACTTC,CASSDGTRQETQYF
TRBV28,15,few,TRBJ1-6,NA,TGTGCCAGCAGTTTTTCGGGGGACGACAATTCACCCCTCCACTTT,CASSFSGDDNSPLHF
TRBV27,15,NA,TRBJ2-5,TRBD2,TGTGCCAGCAGTTTCGGCGGGAGGATTACAGAGACCCAGTACTTC,CASSFGGRITETQYF
TRBV4-2,14,NA,TRBJ1-6,NA,TGTGCCAGCAGCCAAGGTTCTCAGAATTCACCCCTCCACTTT,CASSQGSQNSPLHF
TRBV6-6,14,NA,TRBJ1-4,NA,TGTGCCAGCATTTCGACAGTAACTAATGAAAAACTGTTTTTT,CASISTVTNEKLFF
TRBV5-4,14,NA,TRBJ2-5,TRBD1,TGTGCCAGCAGCACGACAGGGGCCCAAGAGACCCAGTACTTC,CASSTTGAQETQYF
TRBV2,15,NA,TRBJ2-5,TRBD2,TGTGCCAGCCGGGAAGGTAGCGGGAGGGGAGAGACCCAGTACTTC,CASREGSGRGETQYF
TRBV5-1,12,NA,TRBJ2-7,NA,TGCGCCAGCACATCGGACTACTACGAGCAGTACTTC,CASTSDYYEQYF
TRBV6-1,15,few,TRBJ2-7,TRBD1,TGTGCCAGCAGTGAAGTGGACAGGGGGCGATACGAGCAGTACTTC,CASSEVDRGRYEQYF
TRBV23-1,15,NA,TRBJ2-7,NA,TGCGCCAGCAGTCAGTCTCTAGGAGAGACCTACGAGCAGTACTTC,CASSQSLGETYEQYF
TRBV28,14,NA,TRBJ1-1,TRBD1,TGTGCCAGCAGTTTATTAGGGGGCGGCACTGAAGCTTTCTTT,CASSLLGGGTEAFF
TRBV28,14,NA,TRBJ1-2,NA,TGTGCCAGCAGTTTTTTTTTGGGGGCCGATGGCTACACCTTC,CASSFFLGADGYTF
TRBV6-5,14,once,TRBJ1-2,TRBD1,TGTGCCAGCAGTTACGGGACAGGGATCTATGGCTACACCTTC,CASSYGTGIYGYTF
TRBV19,15,once,TRBJ2-1,NA,TGTGCCAGTAGTCCAGGACTCAGGACCTACAATGAGCAGTTCTTC,CASSPGLRTYNEQFF
TRBV27,16,NA,TRBJ1-6,NA,TGTGCCAGCAGTTCGTCGGGACGGATGGAGGGTTCACCCCTCCACTTT,CASSSSGRMEGSPLHF
TRBV7-9,14,NA,TRBJ1-2,NA,TGTGCCAGCAGCCTTTTACGGGGGAACTATGGCTACACCTTC,CASSLLRGNYGYTF
TRBV5-1,14,NA,TRBJ1-2,NA,TGCGCCAGCAGCTTGACAGAGGGAAGCTATGGCTACACCTTC,CASSLTEGSYGYTF
TRBV15,16,once,TRBJ2-5,TRBD2,TGTGCCACCAGCAGGCTTGGCGGGAGGGCCCTGGAGACCCAGTACTTC,CATSRLGGRALETQYF
TRBV5-1,19,NA,TRBJ2-2,TRBD2,TGCGCCAGCAGCTTGGTGACTCTAGCGGGGGTCATGAACACCGGGGAGCTGTTTTTT,CASSLVTLAGVMNTGELFF
TRBV6-5,16,once,TRBJ2-5,TRBD2,TGTGCCAGCAGTTACCAGCGGGGGGGAGGTGAAGAGACCCAGTACTTC,CASSYQRGGGEETQYF
TRBV11-1,15,NA,TRBJ2-6,TRBD1,TGTGCCAGCAGACACAGGGGCTCTGGGGCCAACGTCCTGACTTTC,CASRHRGSGANVLTF
TRBV12-3/TRBV12-4,13,once,TRBJ1-1,NA,TGTGCCAGCAGTTCCGCAGTGTCCACTGAAGCTTTCTTT,CASSSAVSTEAFF
TRBV18,17,NA,TRBJ1-4,NA,TGTGCCAGCTCAACCTCGAAGGCTCGGGAAACTAATGAAAAACTGTTTTTT,CASSTSKARETNEKLFF
TRBV6-2/TRBV6-3,13,NA,TRBJ2-7,NA,TGTGCCAGCAGTTACACTAGCTTCTCCGAGCAGTACTTC,CASSYTSFSEQYF
TRBV9,15,NA,TRBJ2-7,TRBD2,TGTGCCAGCAGCGTAGCCGGGGGGGGTCCCTACGAGCAGTACTTC,CASSVAGGGPYEQYF
TRBV6-5,12,NA,TRBJ2-7,NA,TGTGCCAGCAGGGGGCTGATTCACGAGCAGTACTTC,CASRGLIHEQYF
TRBV30,13,NA,TRBJ2-1,TRBD2,TGTGCCTGGAAAGCGGGAGGGGACAATGAGCAGTTCTTC,CAWKAGGDNEQFF
TRBV28,14,few,TRBJ2-1,NA,TGTGCCAGCAGTCCCCCGGAGCGGCACAATGAGCAGTTCTTC,CASSPPERHNEQFF
TRBV6-2/TRBV6-3,19,once,TRBJ2-1,NA,TGTGCCAGCAGTTCCTCAGGGGGCGCGTCCAGCGGGGGAGGCAATGAGCAGTTCTTC,CASSSSGGASSGGGNEQFF
TRBV19,11,NA,TRBJ2-3,NA,TGTGCCGTAGGGGTCTTGTATACGCAGTATTTT,CAVGVLYTQYF
TRBV5-1,16,NA,TRBJ2-1,TRBD2,TGCGCCAGCAGCCTCGGACTAGCGGGATTCTACAATGAGCAGTTCTTC,CASSLGLAGFYNEQFF
TRBV5-4,12,NA,TRBJ2-3,NA,TGTGCCAGCAGCTTTTCGGGAGATACGCAGTATTTT,CASSFSGDTQYF
TRBV6-4,13,NA,TRBJ1-1,NA,TGTGCCAGCAGTGCGACAATGAACACTGAAGCTTTCTTT,CASSATMNTEAFF
TRBV9,14,few,TRBJ1-2,TRBD1,TGTGCCAGCAGCGCCGGACAGGGCTTCGGTGGCTACACCTTC,CASSAGQGFGGYTF
TRBV10-2,16,NA,TRBJ2-3,TRBD2,TGCGCCAGCAGTGACCCTAGCGGGGGGAGGGGAGATACGCAGTATTTT,CASSDPSGGRGDTQYF